This T cell receptor beta chain was sequenced during a study of blood T cell repertoires in COVID-19. Study at large: The origin of the acute and convalescent COVID-19 samples was the United States, Italy and Spain. The analysed material was cDNA or gDNA that came from T cells, B-cell-depleted T cells, or PBMCs.

Sequencing used immunoSEQ multiplex PCR; TCRdb keeps in-frame clones, though not all of them. Altogether 250,000 to 300,000 clones are present, about 86% being singletons, with the ten largest covering about 4%. Germline lookup yields CDR1 SNHLY and CDR2 FYNNEI. The V end was cut by 1 base, the J end by 6 bases, with 9 bases between. There are 14 residues in the CDR3. The receptor's source is a man younger than 30 with active or convalescent COVID-19. Sequencing was carried out using peripheral blood. The chain carries TRBV2 and TRBJ2-2, with unresolved D. CDR3 protein: CASSEVGRAGELFF. CDR3 sequence (DNA): TGTGCCAGCAGTGAAGTAGGTCGGGCCGGGGAGCTGTTTTTT.